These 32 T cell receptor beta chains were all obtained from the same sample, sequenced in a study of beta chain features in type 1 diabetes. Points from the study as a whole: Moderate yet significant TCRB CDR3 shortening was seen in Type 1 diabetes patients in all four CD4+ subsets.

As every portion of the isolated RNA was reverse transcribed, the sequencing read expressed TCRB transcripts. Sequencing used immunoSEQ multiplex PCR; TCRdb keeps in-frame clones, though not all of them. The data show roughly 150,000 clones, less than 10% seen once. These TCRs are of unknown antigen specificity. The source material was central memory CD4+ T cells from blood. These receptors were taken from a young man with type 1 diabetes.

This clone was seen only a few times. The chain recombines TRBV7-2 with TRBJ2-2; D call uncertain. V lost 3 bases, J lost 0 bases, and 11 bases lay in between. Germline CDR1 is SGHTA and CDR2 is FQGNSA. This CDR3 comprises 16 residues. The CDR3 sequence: CASSFTVVTNTGELFF. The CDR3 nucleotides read TGTGCCAGCAGCTTTACAGTCGTCACGAACACCGGGGAGCTGTTTTTT.

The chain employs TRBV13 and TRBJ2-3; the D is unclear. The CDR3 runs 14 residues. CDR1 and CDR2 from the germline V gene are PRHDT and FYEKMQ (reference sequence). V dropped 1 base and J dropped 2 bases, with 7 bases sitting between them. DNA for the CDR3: TGTGCCAGCAGCTTAGTAGCCAACACAGATACGCAGTATTTT. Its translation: CASSLVANTDTQYF.

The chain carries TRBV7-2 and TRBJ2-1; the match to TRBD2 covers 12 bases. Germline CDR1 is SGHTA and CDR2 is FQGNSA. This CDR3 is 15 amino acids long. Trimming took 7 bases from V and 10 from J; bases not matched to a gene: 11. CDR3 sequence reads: CASTKTRLAGDEQFF. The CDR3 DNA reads TGTGCCAGCACTAAGACTCGACTAGCGGGGGACGAGCAGTTCTTC.

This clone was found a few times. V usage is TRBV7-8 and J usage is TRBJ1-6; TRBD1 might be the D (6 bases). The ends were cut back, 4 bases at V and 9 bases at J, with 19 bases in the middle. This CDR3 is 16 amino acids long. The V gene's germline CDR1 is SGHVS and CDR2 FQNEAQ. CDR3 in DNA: TGTGCCAGCAGCTCAAGTGAGGGGGTAGGGCGTTCACCCCTCCACTTT. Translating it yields CASSSSEGVGRSPLHF.

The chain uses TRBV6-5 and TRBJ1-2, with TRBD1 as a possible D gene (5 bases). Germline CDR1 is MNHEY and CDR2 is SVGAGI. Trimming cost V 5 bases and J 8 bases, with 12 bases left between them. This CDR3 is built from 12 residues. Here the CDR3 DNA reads TGTGCCAGCAGTGAAGCCAGGGAAGGCTACACCTTC. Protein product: CASSEAREGYTF.

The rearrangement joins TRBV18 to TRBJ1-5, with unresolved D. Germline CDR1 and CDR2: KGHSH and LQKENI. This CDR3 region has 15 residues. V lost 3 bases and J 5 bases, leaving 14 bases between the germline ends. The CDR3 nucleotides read TGTGCCAGCTCACCCCTCGGAGTGGGAGATCAGCCCCAGCATTTT. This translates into CASSPLGVGDQPQHF.

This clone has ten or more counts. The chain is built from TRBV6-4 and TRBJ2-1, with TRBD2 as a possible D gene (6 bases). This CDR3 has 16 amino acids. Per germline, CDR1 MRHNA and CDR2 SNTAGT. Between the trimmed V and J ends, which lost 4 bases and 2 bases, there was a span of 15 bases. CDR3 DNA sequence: TGTGCCAGCAGTGCTCAGGGAGGATTTCCCTACAATGAGCAGTTCTTC. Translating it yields CASSAQGGFPYNEQFF.

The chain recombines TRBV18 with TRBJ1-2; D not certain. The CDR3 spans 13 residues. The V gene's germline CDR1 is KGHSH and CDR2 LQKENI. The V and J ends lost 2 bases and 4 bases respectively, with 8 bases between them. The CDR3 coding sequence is TGTGCCAGCTCACCATCGGCGGGCTATGGCTACACCTTC. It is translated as CASSPSAGYGYTF.

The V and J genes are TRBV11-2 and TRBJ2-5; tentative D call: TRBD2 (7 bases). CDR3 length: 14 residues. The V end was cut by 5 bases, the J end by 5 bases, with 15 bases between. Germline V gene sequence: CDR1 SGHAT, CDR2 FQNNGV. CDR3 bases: TGTGCCAGCAGCACAAGGGGGGGCCCGGAGACCCAGTACTTC. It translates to CASSTRGGPETQYF.

DNA for the CDR3: TGTGCCAGCAGCGTAGTGCCCAGGGAGGGCTTCACAGATACGCAGTATTTT. Translation gives CASSVVPREGFTDTQYF. The rearrangement links TRBV9 to TRBJ2-3, with 7 positions matching TRBD2. Per germline, CDR1 SGDLS and CDR2 YYNGEE. Trimming removed 0 bases from V and 2 bases from J; junction bases left unmatched: 9. This CDR3 has 17 residues.

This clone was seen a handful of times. This CDR3 is CASSQDRTGDREQYF. The CDR3 DNA sequence: TGTGCCAGCAGCCAAGACCGGACAGGGGATCGCGAGCAGTACTTC. The chain combines TRBV4-2 with TRBJ2-7, with 9 bases fitting TRBD1. The V gene's germline CDR1 is LGHNA and CDR2 YNFKEQ. This CDR3 spans 15 amino acids. The trim removed 0 bases at V and 6 bases at J, leaving 6 bases unmatched.

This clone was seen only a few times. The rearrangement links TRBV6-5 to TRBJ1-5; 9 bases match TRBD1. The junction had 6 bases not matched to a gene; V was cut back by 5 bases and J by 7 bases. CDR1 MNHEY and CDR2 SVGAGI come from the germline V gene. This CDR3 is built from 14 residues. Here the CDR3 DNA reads TGTGCCAGCAGTCGACAGGGGGAAGGCCAGCCCCAGCATTTT. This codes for CASSRQGEGQPQHF.

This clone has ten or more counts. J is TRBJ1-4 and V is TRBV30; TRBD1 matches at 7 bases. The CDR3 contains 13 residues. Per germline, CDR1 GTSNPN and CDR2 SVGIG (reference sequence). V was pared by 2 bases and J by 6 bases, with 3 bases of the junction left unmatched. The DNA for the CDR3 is TGTGCCTGGAGTCCAGGGACAGATGAAAAACTGTTTTTT. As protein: CAWSPGTDEKLFF.

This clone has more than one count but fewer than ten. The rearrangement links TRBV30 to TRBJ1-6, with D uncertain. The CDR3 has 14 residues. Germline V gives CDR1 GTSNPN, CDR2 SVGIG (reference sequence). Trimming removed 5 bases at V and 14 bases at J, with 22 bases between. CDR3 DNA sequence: TGTGCCTGGCGAGATGTGAGGAGAACGACCACCCTCCACTTT. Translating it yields CAWRDVRRTTTLHF.

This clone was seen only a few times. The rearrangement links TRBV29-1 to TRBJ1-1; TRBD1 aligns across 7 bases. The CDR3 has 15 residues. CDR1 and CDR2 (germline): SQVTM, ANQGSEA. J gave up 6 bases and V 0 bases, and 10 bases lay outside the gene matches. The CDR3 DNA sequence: TGCAGCGTTGAAGATCCCGACAGGGTATTTCCTGAAGCTTTCTTT. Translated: CSVEDPDRVFPEAFF.

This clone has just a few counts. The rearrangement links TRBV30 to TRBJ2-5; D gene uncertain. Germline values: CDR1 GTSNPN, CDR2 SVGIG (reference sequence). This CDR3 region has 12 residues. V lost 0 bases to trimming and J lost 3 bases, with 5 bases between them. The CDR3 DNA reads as TGTGCCTGGAGTGTGTCAGAAGAGACCCAGTACTTC. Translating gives CAWSVSEETQYF.

CDR3 amino acids: CASGLGGGNEKLFF. The CDR3 bases are TGTGCCAGCGGGTTAGGCGGTGGAAATGAAAAACTGTTTTTT. This chain connects TRBV14 to TRBJ1-4; D is undetermined. V was clipped by 8 bases and J by 5 bases, with 15 bases between them. Germline loops: CDR1 SGHDN, CDR2 FVKESK. This CDR3 is built from 14 residues.

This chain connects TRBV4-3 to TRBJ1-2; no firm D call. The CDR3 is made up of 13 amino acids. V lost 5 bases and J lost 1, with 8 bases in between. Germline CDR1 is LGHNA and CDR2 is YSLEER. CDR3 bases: TGCGCCAGCAGCAGGGAGAATAACTATGGCTACACCTTC. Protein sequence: CASSRENNYGYTF.

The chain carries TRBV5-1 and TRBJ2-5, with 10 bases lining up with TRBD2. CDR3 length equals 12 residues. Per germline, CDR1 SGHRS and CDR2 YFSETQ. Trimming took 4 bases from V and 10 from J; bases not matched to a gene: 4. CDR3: CASSTGTSDQYF. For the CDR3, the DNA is TGCGCCAGCAGCACCGGGACTAGCGACCAGTACTTC. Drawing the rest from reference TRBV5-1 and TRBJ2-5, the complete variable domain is KAGVTQTPRYLIKTRGQQVTLSCSPISGHRSVSWYQQTPGQGLQFLFEYFSETQRNKGNFPGRFSGRQFSNSRSEMNVSTLELGDSALYLCASSTGTSDQYFGPGTRLLVL.

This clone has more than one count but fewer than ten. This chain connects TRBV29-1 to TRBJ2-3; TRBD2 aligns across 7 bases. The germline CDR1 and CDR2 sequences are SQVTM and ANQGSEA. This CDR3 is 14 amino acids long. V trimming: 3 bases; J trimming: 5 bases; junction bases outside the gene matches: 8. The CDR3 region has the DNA TGCAGCGTTGATGGCTCTAGCGGTGGAGATACGCAGTATTTT. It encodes CSVDGSSGGDTQYF.

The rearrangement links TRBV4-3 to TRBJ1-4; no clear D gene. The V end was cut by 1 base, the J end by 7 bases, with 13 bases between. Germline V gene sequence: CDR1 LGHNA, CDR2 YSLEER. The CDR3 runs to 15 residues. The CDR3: CASSQGAMRFEKLFF. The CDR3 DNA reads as TGCGCCAGCAGCCAAGGAGCCATGAGATTTGAAAAACTGTTTTTT.

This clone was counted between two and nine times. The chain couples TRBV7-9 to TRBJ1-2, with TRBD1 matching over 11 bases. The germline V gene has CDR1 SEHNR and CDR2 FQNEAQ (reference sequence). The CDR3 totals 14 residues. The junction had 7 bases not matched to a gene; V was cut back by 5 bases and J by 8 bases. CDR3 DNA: TGTGCCAGCAGCCCTGGACAGGGGGCCGACGGCTACACCTTC. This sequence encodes CASSPGQGADGYTF.

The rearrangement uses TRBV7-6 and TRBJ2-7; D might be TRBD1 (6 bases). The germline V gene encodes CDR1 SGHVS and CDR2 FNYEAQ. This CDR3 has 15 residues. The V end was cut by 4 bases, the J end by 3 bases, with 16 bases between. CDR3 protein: CASSYSRGHGYEQYF. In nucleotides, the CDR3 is TGTGCCAGCAGCTACTCCCGGGGACATGGCTACGAGCAGTACTTC.

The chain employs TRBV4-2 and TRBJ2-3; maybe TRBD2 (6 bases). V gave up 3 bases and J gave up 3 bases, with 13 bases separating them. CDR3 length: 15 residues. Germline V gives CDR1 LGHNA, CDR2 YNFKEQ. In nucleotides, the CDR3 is TGTGCCAGCAGCCAGCGGGACGGATCGACAGATACGCAGTATTTT. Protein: CASSQRDGSTDTQYF.

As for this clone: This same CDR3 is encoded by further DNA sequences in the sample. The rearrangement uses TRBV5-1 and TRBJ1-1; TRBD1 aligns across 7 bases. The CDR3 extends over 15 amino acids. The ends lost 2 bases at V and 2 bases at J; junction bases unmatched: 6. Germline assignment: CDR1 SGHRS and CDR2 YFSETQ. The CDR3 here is CASSLTGTVNTEAFF. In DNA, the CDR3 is TGCGCCAGCAGCTTAACCGGGACAGTCAACACTGAAGCTTTCTTT.

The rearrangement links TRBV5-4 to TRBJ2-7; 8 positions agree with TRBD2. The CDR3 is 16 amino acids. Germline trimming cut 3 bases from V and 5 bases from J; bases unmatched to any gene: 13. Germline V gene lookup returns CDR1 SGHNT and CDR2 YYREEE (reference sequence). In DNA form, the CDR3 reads TGTGCCAGCAGCTATGAGTTAGCGGGATGGGTCGACGAGCAGTACTTC. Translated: CASSYELAGWVDEQYF.

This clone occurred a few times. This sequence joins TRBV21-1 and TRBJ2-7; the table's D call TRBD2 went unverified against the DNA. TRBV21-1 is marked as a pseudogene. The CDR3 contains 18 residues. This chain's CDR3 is CASSNGGETSGSTYEQYF. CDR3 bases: TGTGCCAGCAGCAACGGCGGAGAAACTAGCGGGTCCACCTACGAGCAGTACTTC.

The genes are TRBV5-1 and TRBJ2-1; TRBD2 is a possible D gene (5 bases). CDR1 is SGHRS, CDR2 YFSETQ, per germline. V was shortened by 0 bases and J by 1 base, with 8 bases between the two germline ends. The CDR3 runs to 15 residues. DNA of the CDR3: TGCGCCAGCAGCTTGGCCGGGGTATCCTACAATGAGCAGTTCTTC. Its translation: CASSLAGVSYNEQFF.

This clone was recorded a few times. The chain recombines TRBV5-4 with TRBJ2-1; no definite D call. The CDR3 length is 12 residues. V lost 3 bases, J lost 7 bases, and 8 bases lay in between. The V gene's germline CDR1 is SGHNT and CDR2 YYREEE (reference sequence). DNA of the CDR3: TGTGCCAGCAGCTCGAGTGTGAATGAGCAGTTCTTC. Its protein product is CASSSSVNEQFF.

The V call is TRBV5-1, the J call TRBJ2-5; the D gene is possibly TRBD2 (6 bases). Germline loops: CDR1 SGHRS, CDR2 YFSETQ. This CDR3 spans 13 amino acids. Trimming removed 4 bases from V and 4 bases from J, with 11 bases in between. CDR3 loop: CASSKGGGETQYF. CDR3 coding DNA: TGCGCCAGCAGCAAGGGAGGAGGAGAGACCCAGTACTTC.

This CDR3 reads CASSFSRNYEQYF. Here the CDR3 DNA reads TGTGCCAGCAGTTTCTCCAGAAACTACGAGCAGTACTTC. This chain uses TRBV28 with TRBJ2-7; D is uncertain. Germline-derived CDR1 and CDR2 are MDHEN and SYDVKM. The CDR3 spans 13 residues. V was trimmed by 3 bases and J by 3 bases, leaving 9 bases between them.

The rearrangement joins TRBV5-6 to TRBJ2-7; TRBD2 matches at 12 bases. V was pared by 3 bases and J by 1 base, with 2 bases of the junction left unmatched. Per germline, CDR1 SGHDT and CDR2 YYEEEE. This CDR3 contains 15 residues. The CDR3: CASSWTSGISYEQYF. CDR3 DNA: TGTGCCAGCAGCTGGACTAGCGGGATATCCTACGAGCAGTACTTC.